This entry lists 22 T cell receptor beta chains sequenced from one sample in a study of cytotoxic CD8 clonotypes in ibrutinib-treated CLL. The method was immunoSEQ multiplex PCR; TCRdb's version includes in-frame clones alone and lacks a portion of them. The sample records approximately 150,000 clones, more than 80% being singletons. Material: PBMCs, obtained after 24 months of ibrutinib treatment. These receptor sequences come from a human donor with chronic lymphocytic leukemia.

The chain is built from TRBV7-2 and TRBJ1-5, with 7 nucleotides matching TRBD1. After removal of 6 bases from V and 11 bases from J, the junction contained 19 bases not matched to a gene. In germline, CDR1 is SGHTA, CDR2 FQGNSA. The CDR3 length is 16 residues. Here the CDR3 DNA reads TGTGCCAGCAGTCCAACGATCCGGGGACAGCCCCCCGCCCAGCATTTT. It translates to CASSPTIRGQPPAQHF.

This clone was counted many times. This chain joins TRBV5-1 and TRBJ1-5; unclear D gene. The germline gives CDR1 SGHRS, CDR2 YFSETQ. Trimming removed 8 bases at V and 7 bases at J, with 13 bases between. This CDR3 is built from 12 residues. The CDR3 is CARIHGNQPQHF. The CDR3 DNA is TGCGCCAGAATCCACGGAAACCAGCCCCAGCATTTT.

The rearrangement joins TRBV29-1 to TRBJ1-2, with 8 bases identical to TRBD1. CDR3 length: 13 residues. J gave up 7 bases and V 8 bases, and 12 bases lay outside the gene matches. The germline CDR1 and CDR2 sequences are SQVTM and ANQGSEA. The CDR3 bases are TGCAGCTCCGTACAAGGGACAGGTCCTGGCTACACCTTC. It encodes CSSVQGTGPGYTF.

This chain links TRBV19 with TRBJ2-5, with D tentatively TRBD1 (6 bases). The CDR3 runs to 12 residues. Germline V gene sequence: CDR1 LNHDA, CDR2 SQIVND (reference sequence). Between the trimmed V and J ends, which lost 10 bases and 4 bases, there was a span of 13 bases. CDR3 region: CATNQGPETQYF. Here the CDR3 DNA reads TGTGCCACTAACCAGGGGCCAGAGACCCAGTACTTC.

This sequence joins TRBV27 and TRBJ2-7, with 9 bases lining up with TRBD2. V shed 4 bases and J 3 bases; nucleotides not matched to a gene: 1. CDR1 MNHEY and CDR2 SMNVEV come from the germline V gene (reference sequence). CDR3 length: 13 residues. CDR3 coding DNA: TGTGCCAGCAGTTATAGCGGGAGCTACGAGCAGTACTTC. Translating gives CASSYSGSYEQYF.

The chain links TRBV30 to TRBJ1-4, with D possibly TRBD1 on 5 matching bases. V lost 5 bases, J lost 4 bases, and 8 bases lay in between. The length of the CDR3 is 12 residues. Germline CDR1 and CDR2: GTSNPN and SVGIG (reference sequence). CDR3 DNA: TGTGCCTGGGGACAAAATAATGAAAAACTGTTTTTT. The encoded protein is CAWGQNNEKLFF.

This clone has only one observation. The chain recombines TRBV6-1 with TRBJ2-2; D remains ambiguous. V lost 2 bases, J lost 0 bases, and 7 bases lay in between. CDR1 is MNHNS and CDR2 is SASEGT in the germline V gene. The CDR3 contains 15 residues. CDR3: CASSEHSSNTGELFF. CDR3 DNA sequence: TGTGCCAGCAGTGAACACAGTTCGAACACCGGGGAGCTGTTTTTT.

This clone was seen more than once but under ten times. J is TRBJ1-1 and V is TRBV9; the D gene is possibly TRBD1 (6 bases). In germline, CDR1 is SGDLS, CDR2 YYNGEE. Between the trimmed V and J ends, which lost 0 bases and 1 base, there was a span of 13 bases. This CDR3 contains 16 residues. The CDR3 region is CASSVGVGGKNTEAFF. CDR3 DNA sequence: TGTGCCAGCAGCGTAGGTGTAGGGGGGAAGAACACTGAAGCTTTCTTT.

The genes are TRBV4-3 and TRBJ1-2; D remains ambiguous. V lost 0 bases to trimming and J lost 8 bases, with 10 bases between them. CDR1 LGHNA and CDR2 YSLEER come from the germline V gene. This CDR3 has 13 amino acids. The CDR3 DNA reads TGCGCCAGCAGCCAAGATCGGGTACAGGGCTACACCTTC. As protein: CASSQDRVQGYTF.

The chain recombines TRBV18 with TRBJ2-5, with 8 bases that match TRBD2. The germline CDR1 and CDR2 sequences are KGHSH and LQKENI. The CDR3 is 15 residues long. V dropped 3 bases and J dropped 0; count of bases not matched to a gene: 3. Written as DNA, the CDR3 is TGTGCCAGCTCACCGTTTAGCGGGAACCAAGAGACCCAGTACTTC. Its protein is CASSPFSGNQETQYF.

The CDR3 loop is CASRGNEGRMRSTEAFF. DNA for the CDR3: TGTGCCAGCAGGGGTAATGAGGGACGCATGAGGAGCACTGAAGCTTTCTTT. The chain combines TRBV28 with TRBJ1-1, with D maybe TRBD1 (5 bases). Trimming removed 6 bases from V and 4 bases from J, with 24 bases in between. CDR1 MDHEN and CDR2 SYDVKM come from the germline V gene. There are 17 residues in the CDR3.

The gene calls are TRBV10-3 and TRBJ2-6; possible D gene TRBD1, 6 bases. Looked up from germline, CDR1 is ENHRY and CDR2 is SYGVKD. V lost 0 bases, J lost 2 bases, and 8 bases lay in between. This CDR3 contains 16 residues. The CDR3 here is CAISESNRAGANVLTF. CDR3 coding DNA: TGTGCCATCAGTGAGTCGAACAGGGCTGGGGCCAACGTCCTGACTTTC.

The V gene is TRBV27, the J gene TRBJ2-7; D is unresolved. V lost 2 bases, J lost 3 bases, and 8 bases lay in between. The germline CDR1 and CDR2 sequences are MNHEY and SMNVEV (reference sequence). There are 13 residues in the CDR3. This chain's CDR3 is CASSLGQYYEQYF. In nucleotides, the CDR3 is TGTGCCAGCAGTTTAGGGCAGTACTACGAGCAGTACTTC.

The chain employs TRBV6-5 and TRBJ2-1, with TRBD1 identical over 8 bases. Unmatched junction bases numbered 9, after V lost 6 bases and J lost 8 bases. CDR3 size: 14 residues. Per the germline V gene, CDR1 is MNHEY and CDR2 is SVGAGI. The CDR3 region is CASSYRTGNDEQFF. The CDR3 nucleotides read TGTGCCAGCAGCTATCGGACAGGGAACGATGAGCAGTTCTTC.

CDR3 protein: CASSTRTGDEKLFF. DNA of the CDR3: TGTGCCAGTAGTACCCGTACGGGGGATGAAAAACTGTTTTTT. This sequence joins TRBV19 and TRBJ1-4, with a tentative D call TRBD1 (5 bases). Germline assignment: CDR1 LNHDA and CDR2 SQIVND (reference sequence). The CDR3 is made up of 14 amino acids. The V end was cut by 4 bases, the J end by 6 bases, with 12 bases between.

The gene calls are TRBV5-1 and TRBJ2-2; D is unresolved. The ends were cut back, 1 base at V and 0 bases at J, with 10 bases in the middle. This CDR3 has 16 amino acids. Germline lookup yields CDR1 SGHRS and CDR2 YFSETQ. CDR3 nucleotide sequence: TGCGCCAGCAGCTTGCTGGCAGTCGCGAACACCGGGGAGCTGTTTTTT. The encoded protein is CASSLLAVANTGELFF.

The chain links TRBV5-1 to TRBJ1-1; 9 bases match TRBD1. Germline trimming cut 6 bases from V and 1 base from J; bases unmatched to any gene: 7. This CDR3 has 15 amino acids. The germline gives CDR1 SGHRS, CDR2 YFSETQ. The CDR3 loop reads CASTSWDRENTEAFF. CDR3 in DNA: TGCGCCAGCACTAGTTGGGACAGGGAGAACACTGAAGCTTTCTTT.

This chain uses TRBV19 with TRBJ2-1; 9 bases line up with TRBD2. J gave up 8 bases and V 3 bases, and 8 bases lay outside the gene matches. The CDR3 length is 15 residues. The V gene's germline CDR1 is LNHDA and CDR2 SQIVND (reference sequence). The DNA of the CDR3 is TGTGCCAGTAGTATTAGCGGGACTAGCATATATGAGCAGTTCTTC. This translates into CASSISGTSIYEQFF.

In its sample, this clone was seen a few times. J is TRBJ1-6 and V is TRBV9; 7 nucleotides agree with TRBD1. The junction had 7 bases not matched to a gene; V was cut back by 2 bases and J by 8 bases. Germline V gives CDR1 SGDLS, CDR2 YYNGEE. This CDR3 is 15 amino acids long. The CDR3 DNA is TGTGCCAGCAGCGTTACAGGGGCCAAGGATTCACCCCTCCACTTT. Translation gives CASSVTGAKDSPLHF.

This chain uses TRBV4-3 with TRBJ2-5; D is perhaps TRBD2 (6 bases). The V gene's germline CDR1 is LGHNA and CDR2 YSLEER. The CDR3 covers 15 residues. Trimming removed 8 bases from V and 4 bases from J, with 20 bases in between. The CDR3 reads CASAIDLTRRETQYF. CDR3 DNA: TGCGCCAGCGCAATCGACTTGACTAGACGAGAGACCCAGTACTTC.

The rearrangement joins TRBV28 to TRBJ1-2, with D possibly being TRBD1 (6 bases). There are 15 residues in the CDR3. The germline V gene has CDR1 MDHEN and CDR2 SYDVKM. The V end lost 11 bases, the J end lost 0 bases, and 19 bases lay between the germline ends. CDR3 nucleotide sequence: TGTGCCGGAAATTCACAGGGTCTAGCTAACTATGGCTACACCTTC. Translating gives CAGNSQGLANYGYTF.

This CDR3 is CASSYSGRGAYGYTF. In DNA, the CDR3 is TGTGCCAGCAGTTACTCCGGGAGGGGAGCCTATGGCTACACCTTC. J is TRBJ1-2 and V is TRBV6-6, with D possibly being TRBD1 (5 bases). The CDR3 spans 15 residues. The germline V gene encodes CDR1 MNHNY and CDR2 SVGAGI (reference sequence). Trimming removed 0 bases at V and 4 bases at J, with 12 bases between.